Listed below are T cell receptor beta chains from one sample, sequenced in a study of CD8+CD57+ T cells in acquired aplastic anemia. TCRdb redid the calling of the reads with MiXCR, one entry per CDR3 protein. Of roughly 86,000 distinct CDR3 sequences listed, 40% to 55% are singletons. Sequencing used sorted CD4+, CD8+, or CD8+CD57+ T cells (not recorded which) from PBMCs. The receptor source for this set is a human donor in good health, serving as a control. The CDR3 runs from the conserved cysteine through the conserved F or W. A D gene is named only where the DNA matches it firmly. Where a row states a size, it is once, few, many or the class of an expanded clone; other rows omit it.

-,many,TRBJ1-5,TRBV4-1,TGCGCCAGCAGCCAAGGGACAGCCTATCAGCCCCAGCATTTT,CASSQGTAYQPQHF
-,once,TRBJ1-6,TRBV19,TGTGCCAGTAGTATAGCGGGGTTTGGCTCACCCCTCCACTTT,CASSIAGFGSPLHF
-,many,TRBJ1-1,TRBV7-9,TGTGCCAGCAGCTTTCGGGAGACTGGTGACACTGAAGCTTTCTTT,CASSFRETGDTEAFF
TRBD2,many,TRBJ2-7,TRBV30,TGTGCCTGGAGTGTGGGACTAGCGTTGTACGAGCAGTACTTC,CAWSVGLALYEQYF
-,many,TRBJ2-7,TRBV27,TGTGCCAGCAGTTTATCGACACCCTTCTACGAGCAGTACTTC,CASSLSTPFYEQYF
TRBD1,-,TRBJ1-2,TRBV2,TGTGCCAGCAGTTTGACAGGGGTAGTTGGTGGCTACACCTTC,CASSLTGVVGGYTF
-,few,TRBJ2-1,TRBV7-7,TGTGCCAGCAGCCTACTGGAAGGAGACCTCGGGTACAATGAGCAGTTCTTC,CASSLLEGDLGYNEQFF
-,-,TRBJ2-7,TRBV11-2,TGTGCCAGCAGCCTACCAAAAGCGGGACAGCGGTCCTCCTACGAGCAGTACTTC,CASSLPKAGQRSSYEQYF
-,many,TRBJ1-5,TRBV11-2,TGTGCCAGCAGCTCTCGCGGCGGGTCGAAAACGAATGGTAGCAATCAGCCCCAGCATTTT,CASSSRGGSKTNGSNQPQHF
-,few,TRBJ1-6,TRBV15,TGTGCCACCAGCACGACAGTTCATAATTCACCCCTCCACTTT,CATSTTVHNSPLHF
-,-,TRBJ1-1,TRBV6-5,TGTGCCAGCAGTTACTCCAGGGGGAACACTGAAGCTTTCTTT,CASSYSRGNTEAFF
-,-,TRBJ2-7,TRBV11-2,TGTGCCAGCAGCTTATTGGGCATCCGGTACGAGCAGTACTTC,CASSLLGIRYEQYF
-,-,TRBJ1-6,TRBV10-3,TGTGCCATCAGTGAGTCCTTCCCTGGAGCCTCACCCCTCCACTTT,CAISESFPGASPLHF
TRBD1,few,TRBJ1-2,TRBV2,TGTGCCAGCTCCCAGGACAGGACGTATGGCTACACCTTC,CASSQDRTYGYTF
-,many,TRBJ2-1,TRBV20-1,TGCAGTGCTAGAACGGAGACGACGGGTGAGCAGTTCTTC,CSARTETTGEQFF
TRBD2,once,TRBJ2-1,TRBV5-1,TGCGCCAGCAGCCAGAGCCTAGCGGAGGGGTACAATGAGCAGTTCTTC,CASSQSLAEGYNEQFF
-,-,TRBJ1-1,TRBV6-4,TGTGCCAGCAGTCGGGAGGGTGGGCACACTGAAGCTTTCTTT,CASSREGGHTEAFF
-,many,TRBJ2-7,TRBV7-9,TGTGCCAGCAGCTTAGGTGGTGGGCCGGACGAGCAGTACTTC,CASSLGGGPDEQYF
-,many,TRBJ2-1,TRBV7-9,TGTGCCAGCAGCTTAGTCGGTGAGCAGTTCTTC,CASSLVGEQFF
-,many,TRBJ2-7,TRBV13,TGTGCCAGCAGTTACTCGACTCGTAACTACGAGCAGTACTTC,CASSYSTRNYEQYF
TRBD1,once,TRBJ2-1,TRBV7-2,TGTGCCAGCAGCCAAGAAATCGGACAGGGGACGGGTGAGCAGTTCTTC,CASSQEIGQGTGEQFF
-,-,TRBJ1-3,TRBV4-1,TGCGCCAGCAGCCAAGATGAAGGGGCCGGAAACACCATATATTTT,CASSQDEGAGNTIYF
-,many,TRBJ2-3,TRBV25-1,TGTGCCAGCAGCCCTGGCGGGGGCAGTGATACGCAGTATTTT,CASSPGGGSDTQYF
TRBD1,many,TRBJ1-5,TRBV6-1,TGTGCCAGCAGATCCGACGGTCCAGGGGGAGATCAGCCCCAGCATTTT,CASRSDGPGGDQPQHF
TRBD2,few,TRBJ2-3,TRBV7-3,TGTGCCAGCAGCTTAACTAGCGGGAGGAGGTGGGCAGATACGCAGTATTTT,CASSLTSGRRWADTQYF
-,-,TRBJ2-1,TRBV24-1,TGTGCCACCAGTGAAAACGTGGTCAATGAGCAGTTCTTC,CATSENVVNEQFF
-,-,TRBJ1-1,TRBV19,TGTGCCAGTAGTATGGGCCCCTCATCGAACACTGAAGCTTTCTTT,CASSMGPSSNTEAFF
-,-,TRBJ1-1,TRBV3-1,TGTGCCAGCAGCCAACTGGACGGACAGCAACCAGCTTTCTTT,CASSQLDGQQPAFF
-,few,TRBJ2-4,TRBV20-1,TGCAGTGCCAGCAAGCTAATTTCGGCCAAAAACATTCAGTACTTC,CSASKLISAKNIQYF
TRBD1,-,TRBJ2-7,TRBV7-9,TGTGCCAGCAGCCAAGGGCCCCAGCCGCCGGGACAGGGTCGACCCGAGCAGTACTTC,CASSQGPQPPGQGRPEQYF
TRBD1,-,TRBJ2-7,TRBV4-1,TGCGCCAGCAGCCAGGGCGGGACAGGGGGAGAGCAGTACTTC,CASSQGGTGGEQYF
-,-,TRBJ1-2,TRBV19,TGTGCCAGTAGTATGGAAGCCTATGGCTACACCTTC,CASSMEAYGYTF
-,-,TRBJ2-3,TRBV30,TGTGCCTGGAGTGTCGTAGGATCTAGCACAGATACGCAGTATTTT,CAWSVVGSSTDTQYF
-,-,TRBJ1-1,TRBV19,TGTGCCAGTAGTCCCCAGAGGGCTGAAGCTTTCTTT,CASSPQRAEAFF
TRBD2,-,TRBJ2-1,TRBV2,TGTGCCAGCAGAGGAAGCGGGAGGCAGAACAATGAGCAGTTCTTC,CASRGSGRQNNEQFF
-,few,TRBJ1-4,TRBV11-1,TGTGCCAGCAGCTTAGCGGCCGTTGCAACTAATGAAAAACTGTTTTTT,CASSLAAVATNEKLFF
-,-,TRBJ2-3,TRBV4-1,TGCGCCAGCCGTGGACCAGATACGCAGTATTTT,CASRGPDTQYF
TRBD1,-,TRBJ1-2,TRBV19,TGTGCCAGTAGTACGACCGGGACAGCCAACTATGGCTACACCTTC,CASSTTGTANYGYTF
TRBD1,-,TRBJ1-1,TRBV12-3/TRBV12-4,TGTGCCAGCAGCCTCGACAGGGGGCAGAACACTGAAGCTTTCTTT,CASSLDRGQNTEAFF
-,-,TRBJ1-1,TRBV20-1,TGCAGTGCTAGGGCACACGGAACCTATGAAGCTTTCTTT,CSARAHGTYEAFF
-,many,TRBJ1-1,TRBV19,TGTGCCAGTAGTACCCCAGGTAGATGGGCTGAAGCTTTCTTT,CASSTPGRWAEAFF
-,few,TRBJ1-1,TRBV5-4,TGTGCCAGCAGCTTCGGGGGAGGTCTGGGGGAAGCTTTCTTT,CASSFGGGLGEAFF
-,-,TRBJ2-3,TRBV15,TGTGCCACCAGCATCCAGGGCACAGATACGCAGTATTTT,CATSIQGTDTQYF
-,-,TRBJ1-2,TRBV3-1,TGTGCCAGCAGCCAAGAGGCGGGCAAGGGCGGGACTGTAGTGGGCTACACCTTC,CASSQEAGKGGTVVGYTF
-,-,TRBJ2-3,TRBV7-9,TGTGCCAGCTCCACGGCAGATACGCAGTATTTT,CASSTADTQYF
TRBD1,-,TRBJ2-3,TRBV5-1,TGCGCCAGCAGCCCAACAGGGGACCGCACAGATACGCAGTATTTT,CASSPTGDRTDTQYF
-,-,TRBJ2-7,TRBV25-1,TGCGCCAGCAGCCAAATATCCGGCGACGAGCAGTACTTC,CASSQISGDEQYF
-,-,TRBJ2-3,TRBV30,TGTGCCTGGGGACGGGAATATGGCACAGATACGCAGTATTTT,CAWGREYGTDTQYF
-,many,TRBJ2-5,TRBV12-3/TRBV12-4,TGTGCCAGCAGTTTTGGGGAGACCCAGTACTTC,CASSFGETQYF
TRBD1,-,TRBJ1-6,TRBV10-3,TGTGCCAGCAGATGGACAGGGATTGATTCACCCCTCCACTTT,CASRWTGIDSPLHF
TRBD1,many,TRBJ1-2,TRBV7-9,TGTGCCAGCAGCTATACGACAGGGGGCTATGGCTACACCTTC,CASSYTTGGYGYTF